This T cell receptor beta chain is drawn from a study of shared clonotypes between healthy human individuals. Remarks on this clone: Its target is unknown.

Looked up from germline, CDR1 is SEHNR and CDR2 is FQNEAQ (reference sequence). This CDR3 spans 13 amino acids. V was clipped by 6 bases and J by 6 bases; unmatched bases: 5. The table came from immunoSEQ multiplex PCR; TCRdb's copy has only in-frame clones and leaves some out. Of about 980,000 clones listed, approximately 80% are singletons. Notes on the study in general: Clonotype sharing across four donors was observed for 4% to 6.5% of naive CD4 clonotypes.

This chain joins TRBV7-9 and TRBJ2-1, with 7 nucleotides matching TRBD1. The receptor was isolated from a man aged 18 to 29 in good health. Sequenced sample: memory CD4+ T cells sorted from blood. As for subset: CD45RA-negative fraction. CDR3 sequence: CASREGQSNEQFF. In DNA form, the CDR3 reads TGTGCCAGCAGAGAGGGACAGAGCAATGAGCAGTTCTTC.